This TCR beta chain was recorded in a study of PD-1 blockade in classical Hodgkin lymphoma. Notes on the study in general: Differences between repertoires have undefined causes, possibly disease activity or prior therapy.

Every patient had relapsed following autologous stem cell transplantation, and cohorts differed in brentuximab vedotin exposure. Turning to this clone: Its target is not known.

Germline values: CDR1 LGHNA, CDR2 YNFKEQ. The V gene lost 1 base and the J gene lost 6 bases, with 16 bases spanning the gap. The CDR3 extends over 16 amino acids. Some clones are missing from TCRdb's copy, which holds only in-frame ones; the method was immunoSEQ multiplex PCR. This table holds 80,000 to 100,000 clones, roughly four fifths found once. This TCR derives from a human donor with classical Hodgkin lymphoma. This chain connects TRBV4-2 to TRBJ1-5; D perhaps matches TRBD1 (6 bases). The specimen comprised peripheral blood mononuclear cells (PBMCs), sampled before the second cycle of nivolumab. CDR3 coding DNA: TGTGCCAGCAGCCAAGCGGGCGGACAGTCTGGTCAGCCCCAGCATTTT. Residues: CASSQAGGQSGQPQHF.